This is a list of T cell receptor beta chains from one sample in a study of graft-versus-host responses after intestinal transplantation. Their specific antigens are unknown. Data came from immunoSEQ multiplex PCR; TCRdb stores just in-frame clones and leaves some out. In the table there are under 45,000 clones, roughly 94% of which are singletons. This sample comprised unstimulated CD4+ T cells sorted from spleen or lymph node cells, obtained before transplant. The receptors here all came from a human donor who was the organ donor for an intestinal transplant. The CDR3 runs from the conserved cysteine through the conserved F or W. The D gene is left open where the match is weak. Clone size is not always given. Where it is, it says once, few, many or a class for expanded clones.

TRBD1	TRBV25-1	TRBJ1-1	-	CASSERGGPNTEAFF	TGTGCCAGCAGTGAGCGAGGGGGCCCGAACACTGAAGCTTTCTTT
-	TRBV5-4	TRBJ2-4	-	CATSTGHLAKNIQYF	TGTGCCACTTCGACAGGCCATCTAGCCAAAAACATTCAGTACTTC
-	TRBV18	TRBJ1-2	-	CASSPGGGAINYGYTF	TGTGCCAGCTCTCCTGGGGGAGGGGCGATCAACTATGGCTACACCTTC
TRBD2	TRBV27	TRBJ2-3	-	CASSPAAGGPPDTQYF	TGTGCCAGCAGTCCCGCGGCGGGGGGGCCGCCAGATACGCAGTATTTT
TRBD2	TRBV10-3	TRBJ2-5	-	CAASPGVGRGIKETQYF	TGTGCCGCCTCCCCCGGTGTGGGGCGGGGGATAAAAGAGACCCAGTACTTC
TRBD1	TRBV29-1	TRBJ2-7	-	CSVGTGAYEQYF	TGCAGCGTAGGGACAGGGGCCTACGAGCAGTACTTC
TRBD2	TRBV25-1	TRBJ2-1	-	CASSELTSGYNEQFF	TGTGCCAGCAGTGAGTTAACTAGCGGGTACAATGAGCAGTTCTTC
-	TRBV12-2	TRBJ2-4	-	CASRTGTALAKNIQYF	TGTGCAAGTCGAACCGGGACAGCCCTAGCCAAAAACATTCAGTACTTC
TRBD1	TRBV6-6	TRBJ1-2	-	CASSSPGQTYGYTF	TGTGCCAGCAGTTCCCCGGGACAGACCTATGGCTACACCTTC
-	TRBV11-3	TRBJ2-1	-	CASSFQESSYNEQFF	TGTGCCAGCAGCTTCCAGGAAAGCTCCTACAATGAGCAGTTCTTC
-	TRBV30	TRBJ2-7	-	CAWTRLPQAYEQYF	TGTGCCTGGACCCGACTCCCTCAAGCCTACGAGCAGTACTTC
TRBD1	TRBV5-1	TRBJ2-7	-	CASVPDRGYEQYF	TGCGCCAGCGTCCCGGACAGGGGCTACGAGCAGTACTTC
-	TRBV19	TRBJ2-7	-	CASTGGNYEQYF	TGTGCCAGTACTGGCGGGAATTACGAGCAGTACTTC
-	TRBV10-3	TRBJ2-5	-	CAISESVLTGGETQYF	TGTGCCATCAGTGAGTCAGTATTGACAGGTGGGGAGACCCAGTACTTC
TRBD1	TRBV18	TRBJ2-3	-	CASSPGQELRIITDTQYF	TGTGCCAGCTCACCGGGACAGGAGCTCCGAATAATCACAGATACGCAGTATTTT
-	TRBV7-9	TRBJ1-6	-	CASSLVSGPLISYNSPLHF	TGTGCCAGCAGCTTAGTGTCGGGACCGCTCATCTCCTATAATTCACCCCTCCACTTT
-	TRBV2	TRBJ1-5	-	CASRDSPNQPQHF	TGTGCCAGCAGGGACAGTCCCAATCAGCCCCAGCATTTT
-	TRBV27	TRBJ1-2	-	CASSLTPYAGDYGYTF	TGTGCCAGCAGTTTGACGCCCTACGCCGGCGATTATGGCTACACCTTC
-	TRBV5-1	TRBJ1-1	-	CASSAVQGRGAFF	TGCGCCAGCAGCGCCGTACAGGGTCGGGGAGCTTTCTTT
-	TRBV6-5	TRBJ1-6	-	CASSYGYSPLHF	TGTGCCAGCAGTTACGGTTATTCACCCCTCCACTTT
-	TRBV6-5	TRBJ1-2	-	CASSPQGRTNYGYTF	TGTGCCAGCAGTCCCCAGGGTCGGACTAACTATGGCTACACCTTC
TRBD2	TRBV7-2	TRBJ2-1	-	CASSLLAGGPYNEQFF	TGTGCCAGCAGCTTATTAGCGGGGGGGCCCTACAATGAGCAGTTCTTC
-	TRBV6-5	TRBJ1-3	-	CASSSRDGSSGNTIYF	TGTGCCAGCAGTTCCCGAGACGGATCATCTGGAAACACCATATATTTT
-	TRBV5-1	TRBJ2-3	once	CASSLTEISTDTQYF	TGCGCCAGCAGCTTGACAGAAATAAGCACAGATACGCAGTATTTT
-	TRBV5-5	TRBJ2-5	once	CASSLGGAGGGETQYF	TGTGCCAGCAGCCTGGGGGGGGCAGGGGGCGGTGAGACCCAGTACTTC
TRBD2	TRBV5-1	TRBJ2-1	-	CASSLGLGGGLYNEQFF	TGCGCCAGCAGCCTGGGACTAGGGGGGGGGCTTTACAATGAGCAGTTCTTC
-	TRBV9	TRBJ1-1	once	CASSLGEGRFAEAFF	TGTGCCAGCAGCCTAGGGGAGGGACGCTTCGCTGAAGCTTTCTTT
-	TRBV5-6	TRBJ2-7	-	CASSLVGYEQYF	TGTGCCAGCAGCTTGGTAGGCTACGAGCAGTACTTC
-	TRBV7-2	TRBJ1-5	-	CASSPDSSNQPQHF	TGTGCCAGCAGCCCTGACAGCAGCAATCAGCCCCAGCATTTT
-	TRBV30	TRBJ2-5	-	CAWSNWETQYF	TGTGCCTGGAGTAATTGGGAGACCCAGTACTTC
TRBD2	TRBV7-6	TRBJ2-7	-	CASSLVAGGPGEQYF	TGTGCCAGCAGCTTAGTAGCGGGGGGGCCGGGGGAGCAGTACTTC
TRBD2	TRBV30	TRBJ2-5	-	CAWRPIAGGGETQYF	TGTGCCTGGAGGCCGATAGCGGGGGGGGGAGAGACCCAGTACTTC
-	TRBV23-1	TRBJ1-2	few	CASSQPTNYGYTF	TGCGCCAGCAGTCAACCAACTAACTATGGCTACACCTTC
TRBD1	TRBV5-1	TRBJ1-2	-	CASSLGDRDGYGYTF	TGCGCCAGCAGCTTGGGGGACAGGGATGGTTATGGCTACACCTTC
-	TRBV30	TRBJ1-2	-	CAWSVRGGYTF	TGTGCCTGGAGTGTCAGGGGCGGCTACACCTTC
TRBD2	TRBV4-1	TRBJ2-1	-	CASSQGAVLAGNEQFF	TGCGCCAGCAGCCAAGGCGCGGTCCTAGCGGGCAATGAGCAGTTCTTC
TRBD1	TRBV4-2	TRBJ1-4	-	CASSLDRSIAREKLFF	TGTGCCAGCAGTCTGGACAGGTCCATTGCGCGGGAAAAATTGTTTTTT
TRBD2	TRBV29-1	TRBJ2-5	-	CSVEDIASGGLKETQYF	TGCAGCGTTGAAGATATCGCTAGCGGGGGCCTAAAAGAGACCCAGTACTTC
-	TRBV5-1	TRBJ2-5	-	CASCRESWETQYF	TGCGCCAGCTGCAGGGAAAGCTGGGAGACCCAGTACTTC
TRBD2	TRBV5-1	TRBJ2-2	-	CASRGGSGGTGELFF	TGCGCCAGCAGAGGTGGGAGCGGGGGCACCGGGGAGCTGTTTTTT
TRBD1	TRBV27	TRBJ1-1	-	CASLRQGGGLAFF	TGTGCCAGCCTAAGACAGGGGGGTGGACTGGCTTTCTTT
TRBD1	TRBV6-1	TRBJ1-4	once	CASGTGGEKLFF	TGTGCCAGCGGGACAGGGGGCGAAAAACTGTTTTTT
-	TRBV28	TRBJ1-5	-	CASSDPGGNQPQHF	TGTGCCAGCAGTGACCCAGGGGGCAATCAGCCCCAGCATTTT
-	TRBV4-3	TRBJ1-2	-	CASSQTSPEGGYYGYTF	TGCGCCAGCAGCCAAACCTCCCCTGAGGGGGGATACTATGGCTACACCTTC
TRBD1	TRBV5-6	TRBJ1-5	-	CASSSLDRGDQPQHF	TGTGCCAGCAGCTCCCTCGACAGGGGGGATCAGCCCCAGCATTTT
TRBD1	TRBV19	TRBJ1-1	-	CASSPHYRGGDTEAFF	TGTGCCAGTAGTCCACACTACAGGGGCGGGGACACTGAAGCTTTCTTT
TRBD2	TRBV9	TRBJ2-3	-	CASSLTLSGVGADTQYF	TGTGCCAGCAGCCTGACCTTGAGCGGGGTAGGGGCAGATACGCAGTATTTT
TRBD1	TRBV7-2	TRBJ1-4	-	CASSLVVDRVSEKLFF	TGTGCCAGCAGCTTAGTGGTGGACAGGGTGAGTGAAAAACTGTTTTTT
TRBD2	TRBV5-1	TRBJ2-1	-	CASSVSSGGFEQFF	TGCGCCAGCAGTGTGAGTAGCGGGGGGTTTGAGCAGTTCTTC